The rows below give T cell receptor beta chains drawn from one sample of a study of identical twins. TCRdb reprocessed the 5' RACE reads with MiXCR, giving one entry per CDR3 protein. The sample includes 200,000 to 250,000 distinct CDR3 sequences, 7.5% of them seen just once. This sample was also put to use in a study of yellow fever vaccine responses in identical twins.

The material sequenced was CD8+ T cells sorted from blood. These receptors came from a woman aged 18-35 years in good health. The CDR3 runs from the conserved cysteine through the conserved F or W. A D gene is named only where the DNA matches it firmly. Clone size is not always given. Where it is, it says once, few, many or a class for expanded clones.

J gene: TRBJ1-1
V gene: TRBV12-3/TRBV12-4
D gene: NA
clone size: few
CDR3 DNA: TGTGCCAGCAGTTTAGGGTTGGGTGATGAGGCTTTCTTT
CDR3 protein: CASSLGLGDEAFF

J gene: TRBJ2-1
V gene: TRBV20-1
D gene: NA
clone size: NA
CDR3 DNA: TGCAGTGCTCAAACTCAGCGTGAGCAGTTCTTC
CDR3 protein: CSAQTQREQFF

J gene: TRBJ2-1
V gene: TRBV13
D gene: NA
clone size: NA
CDR3 DNA: TGTGCCAGCAGCTTAGTTTTCGGAGCGGAGTCCTACAATGAGCAGTTCTTC
CDR3 protein: CASSLVFGAESYNEQFF

J gene: TRBJ2-5
V gene: TRBV20-1
D gene: TRBD2
clone size: NA
CDR3 DNA: TGCTGTGCTAGAGGGTTTCTAGCGGGCCCACAAGAGACCCAGTACTTC
CDR3 protein: CCARGFLAGPQETQYF

J gene: TRBJ2-2
V gene: TRBV5-1
D gene: NA
clone size: many
CDR3 DNA: TGCGCCAGCAGCTCGCCCGACCGGACAACCACCGGGGAGCTGTTTTTT
CDR3 protein: CASSSPDRTTTGELFF

J gene: TRBJ2-2
V gene: TRBV24-1
D gene: NA
clone size: many
CDR3 DNA: TGTGCCACCAGTGAGTTAGCAGTTACCGGGGAGCTGTTTTTT
CDR3 protein: CATSELAVTGELFF

J gene: TRBJ1-2
V gene: TRBV4-1
D gene: NA
clone size: NA
CDR3 DNA: TGCGCCAGCAGCCAAGGACGCGCGGATGGCTACACCTTC
CDR3 protein: CASSQGRADGYTF

J gene: TRBJ2-2
V gene: TRBV13
D gene: TRBD1
clone size: NA
CDR3 DNA: TGTGCCAGCAGCTTCGACAGGGAGTGGGACACCGGGGAGCTGTTTTTT
CDR3 protein: CASSFDREWDTGELFF

J gene: TRBJ1-1
V gene: TRBV6-1
D gene: TRBD1
clone size: NA
CDR3 DNA: TGTGCCAGCAGACAACTAGACAGGGGGTTGAACACTGAAGCTTTCTTT
CDR3 protein: CASRQLDRGLNTEAFF

J gene: TRBJ2-7
V gene: TRBV15
D gene: TRBD1
clone size: NA
CDR3 DNA: TGTGCCACCAGCAGGGACAGGGGGTACGAGCAGTACTTC
CDR3 protein: CATSRDRGYEQYF

J gene: TRBJ2-7
V gene: TRBV28
D gene: TRBD2
clone size: NA
CDR3 DNA: TGTGCCAGCAGTGCCGGGAGGGGCGGATACGAGCAGTACTTC
CDR3 protein: CASSAGRGGYEQYF

J gene: TRBJ2-2
V gene: TRBV20-1
D gene: NA
clone size: many
CDR3 DNA: TGCAGTGCTAGCGACGGGTACGACACCGGGGAGCTGTTTTTT
CDR3 protein: CSASDGYDTGELFF

J gene: TRBJ1-1
V gene: TRBV6-5
D gene: TRBD1
clone size: NA
CDR3 DNA: TGTGCCAGCACCTCGACAGGGGCGCCGAACACTGAAGCTTTCTTT
CDR3 protein: CASTSTGAPNTEAFF

J gene: TRBJ2-1
V gene: TRBV12-3/TRBV12-4
D gene: NA
clone size: many
CDR3 DNA: TGTGCCAGCAGTTTAAGGCTAGTGGGTTACAATGAGCAGTTCTTC
CDR3 protein: CASSLRLVGYNEQFF

J gene: TRBJ2-7
V gene: TRBV5-1
D gene: NA
clone size: few
CDR3 DNA: TGCGCCAGCAGCTTGGGGATAGGGGGAGTGACTTCCTACGAGCAGTACTTC
CDR3 protein: CASSLGIGGVTSYEQYF

J gene: TRBJ2-7
V gene: TRBV7-3
D gene: TRBD2
clone size: NA
CDR3 DNA: TGTGCCAGCAGCTTAAGCGGGAGCTGCGAGCAGTACTTC
CDR3 protein: CASSLSGSCEQYF

J gene: TRBJ1-2
V gene: TRBV6-4
D gene: TRBD1
clone size: few
CDR3 DNA: TGTGCCAGCAGGAACAGGGGAAGGGCTAACTATGGCTACACCTTC
CDR3 protein: CASRNRGRANYGYTF

J gene: TRBJ2-7
V gene: TRBV29-1
D gene: NA
clone size: many
CDR3 DNA: TGCAGCGTTGAAGGGAGGGGCTACGAGCAGTACTTC
CDR3 protein: CSVEGRGYEQYF

J gene: TRBJ2-3
V gene: TRBV24-1
D gene: TRBD2
clone size: NA
CDR3 DNA: TGTGCCACCAGTGACCGGACTAGCGGGAGACGGGCAGATACGCAGTATTTT
CDR3 protein: CATSDRTSGRRADTQYF

J gene: TRBJ2-7
V gene: TRBV11-2
D gene: NA
clone size: NA
CDR3 DNA: TGTGCCAGCAGCTTAGAGGCCCGATCCCACGAGCAGTACTTC
CDR3 protein: CASSLEARSHEQYF

J gene: TRBJ2-3
V gene: TRBV6-2/TRBV6-3
D gene: NA
clone size: NA
CDR3 DNA: TGTGCCAGCAGTTACTCGGGCGGGACCCCAGATACGCAGTATTTT
CDR3 protein: CASSYSGGTPDTQYF

J gene: TRBJ2-1
V gene: TRBV4-1
D gene: NA
clone size: NA
CDR3 DNA: TGCGCCAGCAGCATCAAGGAAGGGGGGGGCCGGAATGAGCAGTTCTTC
CDR3 protein: CASSIKEGGGRNEQFF

J gene: TRBJ2-1
V gene: TRBV15
D gene: TRBD1
clone size: NA
CDR3 DNA: TGTGCCACCAGCAGAGATCGGAACAGGGGGCTAGACAATGAGCAGTTCTTC
CDR3 protein: CATSRDRNRGLDNEQFF

J gene: TRBJ1-6
V gene: TRBV21-1
D gene: NA
clone size: few
CDR3 DNA: TGTGCCAGCAGCTTGGCAGAAGGCTCCTATAATTCACCCCTCCACTTT
CDR3 protein: CASSLAEGSYNSPLHF

J gene: TRBJ1-4
V gene: TRBV6-1
D gene: NA
clone size: NA
CDR3 DNA: TGTGCCAGCAGGGGGGGGGCGAATCGTGAAAAACTGTTTTTT
CDR3 protein: CASRGGANREKLFF

J gene: TRBJ1-6
V gene: TRBV4-1
D gene: NA
clone size: NA
CDR3 DNA: TGCGCCAGCAGCCAAGGGTTCCGTTCATTGTCACCCCTCCACTTT
CDR3 protein: CASSQGFRSLSPLHF

J gene: TRBJ2-2
V gene: TRBV28
D gene: NA
clone size: many
CDR3 DNA: TGTGCCAGCAGTCTCAATCCATCGAGGGACACCGGGGAGCTGTTTTTT
CDR3 protein: CASSLNPSRDTGELFF

J gene: TRBJ1-1
V gene: TRBV5-6
D gene: NA
clone size: NA
CDR3 DNA: TGTGCCAGCAGCTTGCGTTTTCCATGGGTGAACACTGAAGCTTTCTTT
CDR3 protein: CASSLRFPWVNTEAFF

J gene: TRBJ2-1
V gene: TRBV7-8
D gene: NA
clone size: many
CDR3 DNA: TGTGCCAGCAGCTTAGAGCAAGCGGAAGGCAATGAGCAGTTCTTC
CDR3 protein: CASSLEQAEGNEQFF

J gene: TRBJ2-5
V gene: TRBV6-2/TRBV6-3
D gene: TRBD2
clone size: NA
CDR3 DNA: TGTGCCAGCAGTTCCCTAGCGGGAGGGCATGGGACCCAGTACTTC
CDR3 protein: CASSSLAGGHGTQYF

J gene: TRBJ2-1
V gene: TRBV7-9
D gene: NA
clone size: many
CDR3 DNA: TGTGCCAGCAGCTTATGGGGGCCCAATGAGCAGTTCTTC
CDR3 protein: CASSLWGPNEQFF

J gene: TRBJ2-1
V gene: TRBV7-6
D gene: NA
clone size: many
CDR3 DNA: TGTGCCAGCAGCTTTCTCTCCGGTCCCGCCTACAATGAGCAGTTCTTC
CDR3 protein: CASSFLSGPAYNEQFF

J gene: TRBJ2-2
V gene: TRBV6-2/TRBV6-3
D gene: TRBD2
clone size: few
CDR3 DNA: TGTGCCAGCAGTTACCGACTAGCGGTGAACACCGGGGAGCTGTTTTTT
CDR3 protein: CASSYRLAVNTGELFF

J gene: TRBJ2-3
V gene: TRBV12-5
D gene: NA
clone size: NA
CDR3 DNA: TGTGCTAGTGGCGGCCAGGGCGCAGATACGCAGTATTTT
CDR3 protein: CASGGQGADTQYF

J gene: TRBJ1-1
V gene: TRBV20-1
D gene: NA
clone size: many
CDR3 DNA: TGCAGTGCTAGATCTCTGGGAGTGGACACTGAAGCTTTCTTT
CDR3 protein: CSARSLGVDTEAFF

J gene: TRBJ2-7
V gene: TRBV12-3/TRBV12-4
D gene: TRBD2
clone size: many
CDR3 DNA: TGTGCCAGCAGTCCTAGCGGGCTCTCCTACGAGCAGTACTTC
CDR3 protein: CASSPSGLSYEQYF

J gene: TRBJ2-1
V gene: TRBV12-3/TRBV12-4
D gene: TRBD2
clone size: few
CDR3 DNA: TGTGCCAGCAGTTCCGCTAGCGGGAGGGCCGTCAATGAGCAGTTCTTC
CDR3 protein: CASSSASGRAVNEQFF

J gene: TRBJ2-1
V gene: TRBV24-1
D gene: NA
clone size: NA
CDR3 DNA: TGTGCCACCAGTGATTCCGGACCCCAACGGGAGAACTACAATGAGCAGTTCTTC
CDR3 protein: CATSDSGPQRENYNEQFF

J gene: TRBJ1-5
V gene: TRBV27
D gene: NA
clone size: many
CDR3 DNA: TGTGCCAGCCGCCGACAGTGGGATAGCAATCAGCCCCAGCATTTT
CDR3 protein: CASRRQWDSNQPQHF

J gene: TRBJ2-1
V gene: TRBV21-1
D gene: NA
clone size: few
CDR3 DNA: TGTGCCAGCAGCAAAATTAGGGGGGGTCGGACTAGCGGGAACCAGGCAACCTACAATGAGCAGTTCTTC
CDR3 protein: CASSKIRGGRTSGNQATYNEQFF

J gene: TRBJ2-2
V gene: TRBV10-3
D gene: TRBD1
clone size: many
CDR3 DNA: TGTGCGATCCCGGGACAGGGGAGTACCGGGGAGCTGTTTTTT
CDR3 protein: CAIPGQGSTGELFF

J gene: TRBJ1-1
V gene: TRBV20-1
D gene: TRBD1
clone size: few
CDR3 DNA: TGCAGTGCTGGGACAGGGAATGGGGAAGCTTTCTTT
CDR3 protein: CSAGTGNGEAFF

J gene: TRBJ2-1
V gene: TRBV7-2
D gene: NA
clone size: NA
CDR3 DNA: TGTGCCAGCAGGCCAGGTGGGGGCCTGTCCTACAATGAGCAGTTCTTC
CDR3 protein: CASRPGGGLSYNEQFF

J gene: TRBJ1-5
V gene: TRBV11-2
D gene: NA
clone size: few
CDR3 DNA: TGTGCCAGCAGCTTAGCAGGTGGTGGGAATCAGCCCCAGCATTTT
CDR3 protein: CASSLAGGGNQPQHF

J gene: TRBJ2-5
V gene: TRBV12-3/TRBV12-4
D gene: NA
clone size: NA
CDR3 DNA: TGTGCCAGCAGTTTGGTGGGAACTGAATTCCAAGAGACCCAGTACTTC
CDR3 protein: CASSLVGTEFQETQYF

J gene: TRBJ1-6
V gene: TRBV28
D gene: TRBD1
clone size: NA
CDR3 DNA: TGTGCCAGCAGTCCCCCGGGGACAGGAGGTTATAATTCACCCCTCCACTTT
CDR3 protein: CASSPPGTGGYNSPLHF

J gene: TRBJ2-1
V gene: TRBV7-9
D gene: TRBD1
clone size: NA
CDR3 DNA: TGTGCCAGCAGGGGACAGGAACCGAGCTCCTACAATGAGCAGTTCTTC
CDR3 protein: CASRGQEPSSYNEQFF

J gene: TRBJ1-1
V gene: TRBV15
D gene: NA
clone size: few
CDR3 DNA: TGTGCCACCAGCAGAGACCGGGGAAGGAATCGGCACACTGAAGCTTTCTTT
CDR3 protein: CATSRDRGRNRHTEAFF

J gene: TRBJ2-5
V gene: TRBV28
D gene: TRBD2
clone size: many
CDR3 DNA: TGTGCCAGCAGTACCGGGACTAGCGGGGGGGGTCAAGAGACCCAGTACTTC
CDR3 protein: CASSTGTSGGGQETQYF

J gene: TRBJ2-1
V gene: TRBV9
D gene: NA
clone size: few
CDR3 DNA: TGTGCCAGCAGTGCTGGGCTGCTGGGGAATGAGCAGTTCTTC
CDR3 protein: CASSAGLLGNEQFF

J gene: TRBJ2-1
V gene: TRBV5-1
D gene: NA
clone size: many
CDR3 DNA: TGCGCCAGCAGCTTAAGGACGGGTTACAATGAGCAGTTCTTC
CDR3 protein: CASSLRTGYNEQFF